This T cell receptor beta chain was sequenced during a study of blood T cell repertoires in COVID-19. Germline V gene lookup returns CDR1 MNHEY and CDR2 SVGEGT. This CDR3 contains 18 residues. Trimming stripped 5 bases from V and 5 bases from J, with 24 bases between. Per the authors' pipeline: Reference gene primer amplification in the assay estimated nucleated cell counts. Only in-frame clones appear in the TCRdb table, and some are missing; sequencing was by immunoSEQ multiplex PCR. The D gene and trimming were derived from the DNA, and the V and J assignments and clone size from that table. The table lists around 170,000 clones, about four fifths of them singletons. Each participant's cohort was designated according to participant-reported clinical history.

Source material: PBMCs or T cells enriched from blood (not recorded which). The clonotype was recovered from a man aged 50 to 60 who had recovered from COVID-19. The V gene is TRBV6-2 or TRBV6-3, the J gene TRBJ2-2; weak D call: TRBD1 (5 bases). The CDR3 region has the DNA TGTGCCAGCAGTAGGGTTGAGCAGGGTCTTTCAGCGACCGGGGAGCTGTTTTTT. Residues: CASSRVEQGLSATGELFF.